Following are 16 T cell receptor beta chains from one sample sequenced in a study of T cell responses to AZD1222 COVID-19 vaccine. Assay used: immunoSEQ multiplex PCR; TCRdb lists only in-frame clones, some missing. The table lists more than 70,000 clones, 65% to 90% of them singletons. The sequenced sample was peripheral blood, obtained on day 0 of AZD1222 vaccination. These TCRs come from an adult in good health.

V gene TRBV4-3 combines with J gene TRBJ1-3; possible D gene TRBD1, 6 bases. V shed 1 base and J shed 2 bases, with 18 bases lying between them. Germline CDR1 reads LGHNA; CDR2 reads YSLEER. This CDR3 has 18 residues. The CDR3 sequence is CASSQVKQGNDAGNTIYF. In nucleotides, the CDR3 is TGCGCCAGCAGCCAAGTAAAACAGGGCAATGATGCTGGAAACACCATATATTTT.

The CDR3: CASSDLSGRRETQYF. The CDR3 coding sequence is TGTGCCAGCAGTGACCTTAGCGGGAGACGCGAGACCCAGTACTTC. The V and J genes are TRBV25-1 and TRBJ2-5; 9 bases line up with TRBD2. Trimming cost V 3 bases and J 5 bases; bases outside gene matches: 7. Germline V gene data show CDR1 as MGHDK and CDR2 as SYGVNS. This CDR3 is 15 amino acids long. The entire variable domain, with the rest obtained from reference TRBV25-1 and TRBJ2-5, is as follows: EADIYQTPRYLVIGTGKKITLECSQTMGHDKMYWYQQDPGMELHLIHYSYGVNSTEKGDLSSESTVSRIRTEHFPLTLESARPSHTSQYLCASSDLSGRRETQYFGPGTRLLVL.

This clone was seen only once. This chain's CDR3 is CASSIGGGEQFF. CDR3 nucleotides: TGTGCCAGTAGTATAGGGGGAGGCGAGCAGTTCTTC. The V gene is TRBV19, the J gene TRBJ2-1, with a possible D match to TRBD2 (6 bases). Trimming removed 1 base at V and 10 bases at J, with 8 bases between. CDR3 length: 12 residues. From germline, CDR1 is LNHDA and CDR2 SQIVND (reference sequence).

The rearrangement links TRBV28 to TRBJ2-1; D gene ambiguous. CDR1 and CDR2 (germline): MDHEN, SYDVKM. CDR3 size: 17 residues. V lost 6 bases and J lost 8, with 26 bases in between. CDR3 protein: CASRNSGVGPVTYEQFF. The DNA of the CDR3 is TGTGCCAGCAGAAATAGTGGTGTCGGCCCTGTAACTTATGAGCAGTTCTTC.

The chain carries TRBV30 and TRBJ2-7; D unresolved. CDR1 and CDR2 (germline): GTSNPN, SVGIG (reference sequence). This CDR3 has 12 residues. The V end was cut by 2 bases, the J end by 3 bases, with 8 bases between. The CDR3 bases are TGTGCCTGGAGTCTTACCAGCTACGAGCAGTACTTC. Its translation: CAWSLTSYEQYF. Together with reference TRBV30 and TRBJ2-7, the CDR3 gives the full variable domain: SQTIHQWPATLVQPVGSPLSLECTVEGTSNPNLYWYRQAAGRGLQLLFYSVGIGQISSEVPQNLSASRPQDRQFILSSKKLLLSDSGFYLCAWSLTSYEQYFGPGTRLTVT.

In this sample, this clone turned up once. The rearrangement links TRBV28 to TRBJ1-2; D is unresolved. Between the trimmed V and J ends, which lost 2 bases and 5 bases, there was a span of 12 bases. The CDR3 runs to 14 residues. Per the germline V gene, CDR1 is MDHEN and CDR2 is SYDVKM. CDR3 nucleotides: TGTGCCAGCAGTTTAAGGGCCCCTAGATATGGCTACACCTTC. This encodes CASSLRAPRYGYTF.

The gene calls are TRBV7-3 and TRBJ2-4; 7 positions match TRBD2. The CDR3 spans 14 residues. The J segment lost 6 bases and the V segment lost 2 bases, leaving 4 bases of the junction unmatched. CDR1 SGHTA and CDR2 FQGTGA come from the germline V gene. DNA of the CDR3: TGTGCCAGCAGCTTAGAGGCTAGCGGAAACATTCAGTACTTC. It yields the protein CASSLEASGNIQYF.

The CDR3 loop is CSASRLATYEQYF. In nucleotides, the CDR3 is TGCAGTGCTAGTAGGCTAGCAACCTACGAGCAGTACTTC. The chain uses TRBV20-1 and TRBJ2-7; possible D gene TRBD2, 5 bases. There are 13 residues in the CDR3. Trimming stripped 3 bases from V and 2 bases from J, with 11 bases between. Germline V gene lookup returns CDR1 DFQATT and CDR2 SNEGSKA (reference sequence).

The chain carries TRBV11-3 and TRBJ2-7; D is uncertain. V dropped 5 bases and J dropped 3 bases, with 5 bases sitting between them. The germline V gene has CDR1 SGHNT and CDR2 YENEEA. CDR3 size: 11 residues. The CDR3 DNA follows: TGTGCCAGCAGCATTAACTACGAGCAGTACTTC. This sequence encodes CASSINYEQYF. The full variable domain, completed using reference TRBV11-3 and TRBJ2-7, is EAGVVQSPRYKIIEKKQPVAFWCNPISGHNTLYWYLQNLGQGPELLIRYENEEAVDDSQLPKDRFSAERLKGVDSTLKIQPAELGDSAVYLCASSINYEQYFGPGTRLTVT.

The gene calls are TRBV6-4 and TRBJ2-7, with TRBD2 identical over 11 bases. Germline CDR1 MRHNA, CDR2 SNTAGT. V trimming: 3 bases; J trimming: 5 bases; junction bases outside the gene matches: 15. This CDR3 is 18 amino acids long. DNA of the CDR3: TGTGCCAGCAGTGAACGAGAATTTAGCGGGAGGGCCTGTAACGAGCAGTACTTC. Translation gives CASSEREFSGRACNEQYF.

This chain connects TRBV19 to TRBJ2-1, with D hard to call. The germline V and J ends were trimmed by 2 bases and 0 bases, with 5 bases remaining between them. CDR1 and CDR2 (germline): LNHDA, SQIVND (reference sequence). The CDR3 spans 14 residues. CDR3 region: CASSIQSSYNEQFF. The CDR3 nucleotides are TGTGCCAGTAGTATACAGAGCTCCTACAATGAGCAGTTCTTC.

The chain is built from TRBV7-9 and TRBJ2-2; TRBD1 is a possible D gene (6 bases). The CDR3 extends over 16 amino acids. Germline V CDR1 and CDR2: SEHNR, FQNEAQ (reference sequence). V dropped 0 bases and J dropped 6 bases, with 14 bases sitting between them. The CDR3 DNA reads as TGTGCCAGCAGCTTAGCCATTGGACAGCCCGCCGGGGAGCTGTTTTTT. It encodes CASSLAIGQPAGELFF.

The genes are TRBV6-2 or TRBV6-3 and TRBJ1-5; D not resolved. Per germline, CDR1 MNHEY and CDR2 SVGEGT. The CDR3 consists of 13 residues. The V and J ends lost 4 bases and 6 bases respectively, with 10 bases between them. CDR3 DNA sequence: TGTGCCAGCAGTTTTCACCCAAGTCAGCCCCAGCATTTT. Its protein product is CASSFHPSQPQHF.

This chain links TRBV10-3 with TRBJ1-6; weak D call: TRBD1 (6 bases). This CDR3 is built from 15 residues. V was cut by 2 bases and J by 9 bases, with 14 bases left in between. Germline values: CDR1 ENHRY, CDR2 SYGVKD. This CDR3 is CAISEEVGGGSPLHF. For the CDR3, the DNA is TGTGCCATCAGTGAGGAGGTGGGGGGCGGTTCACCCCTCCACTTT.

CDR3 residues: CASSVLQGEAFF. CDR3 in DNA: TGTGCCAGCAGTGTTCTTCAGGGCGAAGCTTTCTTT. This rearrangement joins TRBV2 to TRBJ1-1; a weak D match, TRBD1 (5 bases). The germline V gene encodes CDR1 SNHLY and CDR2 FYNNEI. Trimming cost V 4 bases and J 8 bases, with 11 bases left between them. This CDR3 has 12 amino acids.

This clone has a single count. The chain uses TRBV7-8 and TRBJ1-2, with D possibly matching TRBD1 (5 bases). Trimming cost V 4 bases and J 5 bases, with 17 bases left between them. CDR1 is SGHVS, CDR2 FQNEAQ, per germline. CDR3 size: 15 residues. The CDR3: CASSSRRLEGYGYTF. DNA for the CDR3: TGTGCCAGCAGCTCCAGAAGACTTGAGGGGTATGGCTACACCTTC.